Listed here are 27 T cell receptor beta chains from one sample, sequenced in a study of blood T cell repertoires in COVID-19. Assay used: immunoSEQ multiplex PCR; TCRdb lists only in-frame clones, some missing. This sample carries over 150,000 clones, 82% of them seen once, and the ten largest clones take about 10%. Material for sequencing was peripheral blood. The receptors come from an elderly woman with active or convalescent COVID-19.

This clone was seen a handful of times. This chain connects TRBV5-4 to TRBJ2-7, with TRBD2 matching 8 bases. The CDR3 contains 14 residues. V gave up 4 bases and J gave up 4 bases; unmatched junction bases: 7. Germline values: CDR1 SGHNT, CDR2 YYREEE (reference sequence). CDR3 protein: CASSLAGGNYEQYF. The CDR3 DNA reads TGTGCCAGCAGCCTGGCGGGAGGTAATTACGAGCAGTACTTC.

The rearrangement joins TRBV28 to TRBJ1-1; unclear D gene. The CDR3 is made up of 11 amino acids. The germline V gene encodes CDR1 MDHEN and CDR2 SYDVKM. Trimming took 8 bases from V and 5 from J, leaving 9 bases between them. In nucleotides, the CDR3 is TGTGCCAGCGAGGAGAGAACTGAAGCTTTCTTT. This encodes CASEERTEAFF.

The gene calls are TRBV19 and TRBJ1-5; the match to TRBD1 covers 8 bases. V lost 6 bases, J lost 6 bases, and 4 bases stayed unmatched. The CDR3 sequence is 13 residues long. The germline gives CDR1 LNHDA, CDR2 SQIVND (reference sequence). The CDR3 sequence: CASRQGAGQPQHF. The CDR3 DNA is TGTGCCAGTAGGCAGGGGGCGGGTCAGCCCCAGCATTTT.

This chain uses TRBV5-1 with TRBJ2-7, with TRBD1 identical over 7 bases. Germline lookup yields CDR1 SGHRS and CDR2 YFSETQ. Trimming removed 3 bases from V and 0 bases from J; junction bases left unmatched: 6. The CDR3 length is 15 residues. This chain's CDR3 is CASSWGTESSYEQYF. CDR3 nucleotides: TGCGCCAGCAGCTGGGGGACAGAATCCTCCTACGAGCAGTACTTC.

The rearrangement links TRBV24-1 to TRBJ2-1, with 10 bases identical to TRBD2. The junction had 15 bases not matched to a gene; V was cut back by 9 bases and J by 8 bases. This CDR3 region has 16 residues. Germline CDR1 is KGHDR and CDR2 is SFDVKD. CDR3 coding DNA: TGTGCCACCGGAGGGGGGGCTAGCGGGAGAGTAGATGAGCAGTTCTTC. Amino acid sequence: CATGGGASGRVDEQFF.

The chain joins TRBV5-1 to TRBJ1-2, with TRBD1 matching 8 bases. Germline V gives CDR1 SGHRS, CDR2 YFSETQ. The CDR3 runs to 16 residues. J lost 3 bases, V lost 4 bases, and 11 bases had no gene match. In DNA, the CDR3 is TGCGCCAGCAGCCCAGACGCAGGGGGCGCTTACTATGGCTACACCTTC. This codes for CASSPDAGGAYYGYTF.

The genes are TRBV5-4 and TRBJ2-6; 7 bases are shared with TRBD1. The CDR3 loop spans 16 amino acids. The V and J ends lost 4 bases and 4 bases, in that order; junction bases with no gene match: 8. Germline V gene lookup returns CDR1 SGHNT and CDR2 YYREEE (reference sequence). The CDR3 DNA sequence: TGTGCCAGCAGCGAATACAGGGGCCCCGGGGCCAACGTCCTGACTTTC. This encodes CASSEYRGPGANVLTF.

The V and J genes are TRBV5-1 and TRBJ1-1; unclear D gene. The CDR3 contains 14 residues. Between the trimmed V and J ends, which lost 0 bases and 0 bases, there was a span of 6 bases. Germline V lookup: CDR1 SGHRS, CDR2 YFSETQ. The CDR3, as DNA: TGCGCCAGCAGCTTGGATCAGTTGAACACTGAAGCTTTCTTT. As protein: CASSLDQLNTEAFF.

J is TRBJ2-7 and V is TRBV2; 12 bases map to TRBD2. In germline, CDR1 is SNHLY, CDR2 FYNNEI. The V segment lost 7 bases and the J segment 3 bases; nucleotides outside the gene matches: 4. This CDR3 comprises 14 residues. CDR3 coding DNA: TGTGCCAGCACCCAGACTAGCGGGAGCTACGAGCAGTACTTC. Protein product: CASTQTSGSYEQYF.

This clone has just one count. For the CDR3, the DNA is TGCGCCAGCAGCTTGGACCTTACTAGGGAGGTTTACTTC. Protein product: CASSLDLTREVYF. V usage is TRBV5-1 and J usage is TRBJ2-7; the D gene is possibly TRBD2 (6 bases). The CDR3 contains 13 residues. Germline CDR1 is SGHRS and CDR2 is YFSETQ. V was shortened by 0 bases and J by 13 bases, with 17 bases between the two germline ends.

CDR3 region: CASSSTRDSGGYTF. CDR3 nucleotide sequence: TGTGCCAGCAGCTCTACGCGAGACAGTGGCGGCTACACCTTC. The chain couples TRBV13 to TRBJ1-2; TRBD1 might be the D (5 bases). The V gene lost 4 bases and the J gene lost 8 bases, with 17 bases spanning the gap. CDR1 PRHDT and CDR2 FYEKMQ come from the germline V gene (reference sequence). CDR3 length: 14 residues. The complete variable domain, with remaining parts taken from reference TRBV13 and TRBJ1-2, reads AAGVIQSPRHLIKEKRETATLKCYPIPRHDTVYWYQQGPGQDPQFLISFYEKMQSDKGSIPDRFSAQQFSDYHSELNMSSLELGDSALYFCASSSTRDSGGYTFGSGTRLTVV.

This chain links TRBV6-5 with TRBJ1-2; D is unclear. The CDR3 is 12 amino acids. V was cut by 7 bases and J by 4 bases, with 10 bases left in between. Germline lookup yields CDR1 MNHEY and CDR2 SVGAGI. The chain's CDR3 is CASKGDIYGYTF. For the CDR3, the DNA is TGTGCCAGCAAGGGAGACATCTATGGCTACACCTTC.

The V call is TRBV18, the J call TRBJ2-7; 9 nucleotides agree with TRBD1. There are 15 residues in the CDR3. The V gene end was trimmed by 4 bases and the J gene end by 5 bases; junction bases not matched to a gene: 9. Germline V gene lookup returns CDR1 KGHSH and CDR2 LQKENI. CDR3 bases: TGTGCCAGCTCACGCACGGCGGGGACAGGGAACGAGCAGTACTTC. As protein: CASSRTAGTGNEQYF. Using reference TRBV18 and TRBJ2-7 for the parts outside the CDR3, the full variable domain is NAGVMQNPRHLVRRRGQEARLRCSPMKGHSHVYWYRQLPEEGLKFMVYLQKENIIDESGMPKERFSAEFPKEGPSILRIQQVVRGDSAAYFCASSRTAGTGNEQYFGPGTRLTVT.

V is TRBV28 and J is TRBJ1-2; D is uncertain. V was pared by 6 bases and J by 8 bases, with 10 bases between. The germline gives CDR1 MDHEN, CDR2 SYDVKM. CDR3 size: 11 residues. CDR3 loop: CASRDSRGYTF. Written as DNA, the CDR3 is TGTGCCAGCAGGGATTCTAGGGGCTACACCTTC.

The table lists this clone with a count of one. Other DNA sequences of this sample code for an identical CDR3. The chain employs TRBV28 and TRBJ1-3; 8 bases align to TRBD1. The CDR3 has 16 amino acids. With V trimmed by 2 bases and J by 1 base, 4 bases remained unmatched. CDR1 is MDHEN, CDR2 SYDVKM, per germline. CDR3 loop: CASSLPGQGSGNTIYF. In DNA, the CDR3 is TGTGCCAGCAGTTTACCCGGACAGGGATCTGGAAACACCATATATTTT.

The CDR3: CASSHRIQEAFF. CDR3 DNA sequence: TGTGCCAGCAGTCACAGAATACAAGAAGCTTTCTTT. V is TRBV28 and J is TRBJ1-1; D gene ambiguous. The CDR3 runs 12 residues. V lost 5 bases and J 8 bases, leaving 12 bases between the germline ends. The germline V gene has CDR1 MDHEN and CDR2 SYDVKM.

This chain uses TRBV3-1 (or the pseudogene TRBV3-2) with TRBJ2-5; 9 bases line up with TRBD1. The V segment lost 5 bases and the J segment 4 bases; nucleotides outside the gene matches: 5. The CDR3 totals 14 residues. Germline CDR1 LGHDT, CDR2 YNNKEL (reference sequence). CDR3 sequence: CASSSRTGAETQYF. DNA for the CDR3: TGTGCCAGCAGCTCCCGGACAGGGGCAGAGACCCAGTACTTC.

The gene calls are TRBV5-1 and TRBJ2-5; D uncertain. Germline CDR1 and CDR2: SGHRS and YFSETQ. The CDR3 extends over 14 amino acids. The V end lost 0 bases, the J end lost 5 bases, and 11 bases lay between the germline ends. CDR3 coding DNA: TGCGCCAGCAGCTTGGAGTCCGGGTTGGAGACCCAGTACTTC. Translated: CASSLESGLETQYF.

This clone was counted a single time. The rearrangement links TRBV6-6 to TRBJ1-1; D is undetermined. Trimming took off 2 bases at V and 4 bases at J, with 14 bases between the two ends. The CDR3 extends over 15 amino acids. Per the germline V gene, CDR1 is MNHNY and CDR2 is SVGAGI (reference sequence). DNA for the CDR3: TGTGCCAGCAGTTACATGGGCCGAAGCGGCACTGAAGCTTTCTTT. This codes for CASSYMGRSGTEAFF.

This chain connects TRBV11-3 to TRBJ2-1; 8 nucleotides match TRBD2. The germline V gene encodes CDR1 SGHNT and CDR2 YENEEA. The CDR3 runs 14 residues. With V trimmed by 0 bases and J by 6 bases, 1 base remained unmatched. The CDR3 here is CASSLDGTSNEQFF. The CDR3 DNA reads TGTGCCAGCAGCTTAGATGGGACTAGCAATGAGCAGTTCTTC.

V gene TRBV20-1 combines with J gene TRBJ2-1; D call uncertain. Germline V lookup: CDR1 DFQATT, CDR2 SNEGSKA (reference sequence). The CDR3 extends over 11 amino acids. The V and J ends lost 3 bases and 4 bases respectively, with 4 bases between them. The CDR3 reads CSASPYNEQFF. As DNA, the CDR3 is TGCAGTGCTAGCCCATACAATGAGCAGTTCTTC.

CDR3 residues: CASSPPAGESPLHF. The CDR3 DNA reads as TGTGCCAGCTCACCACCGGCAGGGGAGTCACCCCTCCACTTT. V usage is TRBV18 and J usage is TRBJ1-6; possible D gene TRBD1, 6 bases. Germline CDR1 reads KGHSH; CDR2 reads LQKENI. V lost 0 bases and J 10 bases, leaving 10 bases between the germline ends. This CDR3 spans 14 amino acids. The complete variable domain, with remaining parts taken from reference TRBV18 and TRBJ1-6, reads NAGVMQNPRHLVRRRGQEARLRCSPMKGHSHVYWYRQLPEEGLKFMVYLQKENIIDESGMPKERFSAEFPKEGPSILRIQQVVRGDSAAYFCASSPPAGESPLHFGNGTRLTVT.

The J gene is TRBJ2-7, the V gene TRBV5-1; a possible D gene is TRBD1 (5 bases). Germline V gene lookup returns CDR1 SGHRS and CDR2 YFSETQ. Trimming took off 2 bases at V and 2 bases at J, with 14 bases between the two ends. This CDR3 has 15 residues. The CDR3 loop is CASSLSRVPPYEQYF. CDR3 DNA: TGCGCCAGCAGCTTATCCAGGGTTCCCCCCTACGAGCAGTACTTC.

A note on this clone: In the same sample, other DNA sequences code for this CDR3. This sequence joins TRBV10-3 and TRBJ1-2; 10 nucleotides line up with TRBD1. From germline, CDR1 is ENHRY and CDR2 SYGVKD. The CDR3 covers 15 residues. V trimming: 6 bases; J trimming: 1 base; junction bases outside the gene matches: 5. The CDR3: CAIRGQGLNNYGYTF. CDR3 in DNA: TGTGCCATCAGGGGACAGGGGCTAAATAACTATGGCTACACCTTC.

This clone came up once. The rearrangement links TRBV15 to TRBJ2-2, with unresolved D. In germline, CDR1 is LNHNV, CDR2 YYDKDF (reference sequence). The V gene lost 5 bases and the J gene lost 4 bases, with 8 bases spanning the gap. The CDR3 sequence is 13 residues long. The CDR3 sequence is CATSAPGTGELFF. CDR3 bases: TGTGCCACCAGCGCGCCTGGCACCGGGGAGCTGTTTTTT.

The rearrangement uses TRBV5-1 and TRBJ1-2, with 11 bases matching TRBD1. The V and J ends lost 0 bases and 4 bases, in that order; junction bases with no gene match: 8. The V gene's germline CDR1 is SGHRS and CDR2 YFSETQ. The CDR3 has 17 residues. The CDR3 DNA is TGCGCCAGCAGCTTGGACGCGGGACAGGGGGTCGTCTATGGCTACACCTTC. Translating gives CASSLDAGQGVVYGYTF.

This clone was counted only a few times. This chain joins TRBV7-9 and TRBJ1-6, with a possible D match to TRBD1 (6 bases). Germline V gives CDR1 SEHNR, CDR2 FQNEAQ (reference sequence). With 1 base removed from V and 10 bases from J, the gap between germline ends came to 8 bases. CDR3 length: 13 amino acids. The CDR3 here is CASSLEGESPLHF. The CDR3 region has the DNA TGTGCCAGCAGCTTAGAGGGGGAGTCACCCCTCCACTTT.